There are many counts of the clone carrying this TCR beta chain. The target antigen is unknown. This sample's TCRbeta library carried unique molecular identifier barcodes. TCRdb reanalysed the PCR reads using MiXCR and keeps one entry per CDR3 protein. Altogether approximately 300,000 distinct CDR3 sequences are present, roughly 11% being singletons, with the ten largest covering about a quarter. This sample is drawn from a study of T-cell reconstitution after alpha-beta-depleted transplantation in children. Study findings and constraints: T-cell counts and diversity at one year following transplant were attributed mainly to newly produced T cells. Recipient T cells and thymic progenitors that survived were the source of the high TCRbeta diversity seen at day 60 in some patients. Reportedly, alpha-beta T cells present about two months post-transplant originated from several hundred expanded clones of graft origin.

The CDR3 runs to 15 residues. The V and J ends lost 3 bases and 6 bases respectively, with 12 bases between them. Germline loops: CDR1 KGHSH, CDR2 LQKENI. This receptor was obtained from a male patient aged 2-9 years who had a stem cell transplant for chronic granulomatous disease, so the T cells may come from the graft donor. Sequenced here: peripheral blood, sampled 180 days after TCRalphabeta/CD19-depleted stem cell transplant. The chain recombines TRBV18 with TRBJ1-6; tentatively, D is TRBD1 (6 bases). CDR3 sequence reads: CASSPPGQINSPLHF. The CDR3 DNA reads TGTGCCAGCTCACCTCCTGGACAGATTAATTCACCCCTCCACTTT.